The sequence of this T cell receptor beta chain was determined in a study of cytomegalovirus exposure and HLA in healthy donors. Study-wide results and caveats: Analysis performed later showed TCR beta chains linked to HLA being more clonally expanded than equally common others. According to an earlier analysis, most TCR beta V segments yielded productive rearrangements about 87% or about 30% of the time. Immune exposure information available was restricted to CMV serostatus.

As for this clone: What it binds is not known.

The primer mix had 60 Vbeta and 13 Jbeta primers. Clones were sequenced by immunoSEQ multiplex PCR, and TCRdb holds only the in-frame ones, with some missing. The sample yields over 150,000 clones, 70% to 90% seen once. This TCR was recovered from a woman aged 30 to 39 in good health and CMV-seronegative. The sample taken for sequencing was PBMCs.

The CDR3 sequence: CASSLDRGSYNSPLHF. CDR3 nucleotide sequence: TGTGCCAGCAGCTTGGATCGGGGCTCCTATAATTCACCCCTCCACTTT. The chain carries TRBV5-6 and TRBJ1-6, with D hard to call. This CDR3 is built from 16 residues. CDR1 and CDR2 from the germline V gene are SGHDT and YYEEEE. The V gene lost 0 bases and the J gene lost 0 bases, with 7 bases spanning the gap. Combining the CDR3 with reference TRBV5-6 and TRBJ1-6 gives the whole variable domain DAGVTQSPTHLIKTRGQQVTLRCSPKSGHDTVSWYQQALGQGPQFIFQYYEEEERQRGNFPDRFSGHQFPNYSSELNVNALLLGDSALYLCASSLDRGSYNSPLHFGNGTRLTVT.